These 27 T cell receptor beta chains came from one sample sequenced in a study of graft-versus-host responses after intestinal transplantation. The antigens these receptors bind are not known. The method was immunoSEQ multiplex PCR; TCRdb's version includes in-frame clones alone and lacks a portion of them. The data hold about 93,000 clones, with 85% to 95% observed a single time. Source: unstimulated CD8+ T cells sorted from spleen or lymph node cells, taken before intestinal transplant. These receptors all stem from a human donor who received an intestinal transplant.

This rearrangement joins TRBV19 to TRBJ2-6; 14 nucleotides match TRBD2. The CDR3 sequence is 20 residues long. V shed 4 bases, J shed 1 base, and the junction held 9 bases outside the gene matches. CDR1 and CDR2 from the germline V gene are LNHDA and SQIVND (reference sequence). The CDR3 DNA reads as TGTGCCAGTAGTAAAAGCGGACTAGCGGGAGGAGCGTCTGGGGCCAACGTCCTGACTTTC. Translating it yields CASSKSGLAGGASGANVLTF.

The J gene is TRBJ2-7, the V gene TRBV14, with D possibly TRBD2 on 6 matching bases. The V and J ends lost 0 bases and 5 bases respectively, with 17 bases between them. Germline V gives CDR1 SGHDN, CDR2 FVKESK. This CDR3 region has 16 residues. The CDR3 is CASSQDLLGGEHEQYF. CDR3 nucleotide sequence: TGTGCCAGCAGCCAAGATCTTCTGGGGGGAGAACACGAGCAGTACTTC. Full variable domain (remainder filled in from reference TRBV14 and TRBJ2-7): EAGVTQFPSHSVIEKGQTVTLRCDPISGHDNLYWYRRVMGKEIKFLLHFVKESKQDESGMPNNRFLAERTGGTYSTLKVQPAELEDSGVYFCASSQDLLGGEHEQYFGPGTRLTVT.

The J gene is TRBJ2-3, the V gene TRBV7-9; TRBD2 matches 9 bases. The germline CDR1 and CDR2 sequences are SEHNR and FQNEAQ (reference sequence). The J segment lost 1 base and the V segment lost 4 bases, leaving 9 bases of the junction unmatched. The CDR3 has 17 amino acids. The DNA of the CDR3 is TGTGCCAGCAGCTACTTTGTAGTAGCGGGGGGCACAGATACGCAGTATTTT. Translating it yields CASSYFVVAGGTDTQYF. Looking up the rest from reference TRBV7-9 and TRBJ2-3 gives the full variable domain: DTGVSQNPRHKITKRGQNVTFRCDPISEHNRLYWYRQTLGQGPEFLTYFQNEAQLEKSRLLSDRFSAERPKGSFSTLEIQRTEQGDSAMYLCASSYFVVAGGTDTQYFGPGTRLTVL.

The chain combines TRBV12-5 with TRBJ2-7; perhaps TRBD1 as D (7 bases). Germline values: CDR1 LGHNT, CDR2 FRNRAP. The CDR3 contains 15 residues. The V end was cut by 5 bases, the J end by 5 bases, with 19 bases between. The CDR3 region is CASGPTTGRRNEQYF. DNA for the CDR3: TGTGCTAGTGGTCCAACGACAGGGAGGCGGAACGAGCAGTACTTC.

This clone has more than one count but fewer than ten. The chain uses TRBV6-1 and TRBJ2-7; TRBD1 is a possible D gene (6 bases). With 6 bases removed from V and 1 base from J, the gap between germline ends came to 10 bases. Germline CDR1 reads MNHNS; CDR2 reads SASEGT. The length of the CDR3 is 13 residues. The CDR3 region is CASRPGHSYEQYF. Written as DNA, the CDR3 is TGTGCCAGCAGACCGGGACATTCCTACGAGCAGTACTTC.

The genes are TRBV4-3 and TRBJ1-2; 8 positions match TRBD1. The CDR3 consists of 16 residues. J was trimmed by 0 bases and V by 0 bases; bases with no gene match: 3. Germline V lookup: CDR1 LGHNA, CDR2 YSLEER. The CDR3 spells CASSQETGVANYGYTF. CDR3 nucleotide sequence: TGCGCCAGCAGCCAAGAGACAGGGGTGGCTAACTATGGCTACACCTTC.

The J gene is TRBJ2-5, the V gene TRBV27, with 15 bases identical to TRBD2. J lost 4 bases, V lost 9 bases, and 6 bases had no gene match. The CDR3 extends over 15 amino acids. CDR1 and CDR2 from the germline V gene are MNHEY and SMNVEV (reference sequence). The CDR3 sequence: CASTGLAGGGETQYF. The DNA for the CDR3 is TGTGCCAGTACGGGACTAGCGGGGGGAGGAGAGACCCAGTACTTC.

J is TRBJ1-1 and V is TRBV29-1; D not certain. V was cut by 1 base and J by 1 base, with 7 bases left in between. This CDR3 comprises 13 residues. Germline-derived CDR1 and CDR2 are SQVTM and ANQGSEA. The CDR3 bases are TGCAGCGTTGAAGGCGGAAGGAACACTGAAGCTTTCTTT. Translation gives CSVEGGRNTEAFF.

This clone was seen a few times. The rearrangement links TRBV9 to TRBJ1-4, with TRBD1 matching over 9 bases. The germline CDR1 and CDR2 sequences are SGDLS and YYNGEE. The junction had 4 bases not matched to a gene; V was cut back by 2 bases and J by 5 bases. The CDR3 extends over 15 amino acids. The CDR3 loop reads CASSVYGQGNEKLFF. For the CDR3, the DNA is TGTGCCAGCAGCGTGTACGGACAGGGGAATGAAAAACTGTTTTTT.

The chain uses TRBV2 and TRBJ2-1; D perhaps matches TRBD1 (5 bases). This CDR3 region has 14 residues. Germline lookup yields CDR1 SNHLY and CDR2 FYNNEI. Trimming pared 3 bases from V and 9 bases from J, leaving 15 bases between. The CDR3 reads CASSDPGSMGEQFF. The CDR3 nucleotides are TGTGCCAGCAGTGATCCAGGGTCGATGGGTGAGCAGTTCTTC.

The genes are TRBV4-2 and TRBJ1-2; D is possibly TRBD1 (5 bases). The V gene's germline CDR1 is LGHNA and CDR2 YNFKEQ. CDR3 size: 14 residues. Trimming shortened V by 0 bases and J by 4 bases, and 9 bases separated the two germline ends. CDR3 nucleotide sequence: TGTGCCAGCAGCCAAGATCGACAGCTCTATGGCTACACCTTC. Its protein product is CASSQDRQLYGYTF.

This sequence joins TRBV2 and TRBJ1-1; tentative D call: TRBD1 (6 bases). Germline assignment: CDR1 SNHLY and CDR2 FYNNEI. Between the trimmed V and J ends, which lost 9 bases and 8 bases, there was a span of 19 bases. CDR3 length: 13 amino acids. CDR3: CARSLTGFKEAFF. The CDR3, as DNA: TGTGCCAGGTCATTGACAGGATTCAAAGAAGCTTTCTTT.

The chain is built from TRBV4-3 and TRBJ1-3; 7 bases agree with TRBD1. The CDR3 sequence is 14 residues long. After removal of 5 bases from V and 3 bases from J, the junction contained 4 bases not matched to a gene. The germline CDR1 and CDR2 sequences are LGHNA and YSLEER. The CDR3 reads CASSNRTGGNTIYF. In DNA form, the CDR3 reads TGCGCCAGCAGCAATAGGACAGGTGGAAACACCATATATTTT.

The chain recombines TRBV27 with TRBJ1-1, with 8 positions matching TRBD1. The CDR3 spans 16 residues. From germline, CDR1 is MNHEY and CDR2 SMNVEV (reference sequence). V was clipped by 4 bases and J by 0 bases; unmatched bases: 7. For the CDR3, the DNA is TGTGCCAGCAGTTCCCTGACAGGGGCAATGAACACTGAAGCTTTCTTT. Residues: CASSSLTGAMNTEAFF.

The chain is built from TRBV5-1 and TRBJ2-3, with unresolved D. Germline V gives CDR1 SGHRS, CDR2 YFSETQ. The CDR3 extends over 16 amino acids. V lost 4 bases to trimming and J lost 2 bases, with 17 bases between them. In nucleotides, the CDR3 is TGCGCCAGCAGCGGTTTCGGTAGGAGTCTCACAGATACGCAGTATTTT. It specifies CASSGFGRSLTDTQYF.

The CDR3 sequence: CASTSDRVQGNTIYF. CDR3 coding DNA: TGTGCCAGCACCTCAGACAGGGTCCAGGGAAACACCATATATTTT. This chain joins TRBV6-1 and TRBJ1-3; TRBD1 matches at 7 bases. The CDR3 has 15 amino acids. V trimming: 7 bases; J trimming: 4 bases; junction bases outside the gene matches: 10. Germline CDR1 reads MNHNS; CDR2 reads SASEGT.

The chain carries TRBV27 and TRBJ2-7; unclear D gene. V was shortened by 3 bases and J by 0 bases, with 15 bases between the two germline ends. The CDR3 totals 16 residues. The germline V gene has CDR1 MNHEY and CDR2 SMNVEV (reference sequence). In DNA form, the CDR3 reads TGTGCCAGCAGTTTCCTCCCCTTTGAGAGCTCCTACGAGCAGTACTTC. It codes for CASSFLPFESSYEQYF.

The rearrangement uses TRBV4-3 and TRBJ2-7, with 7 bases identical to TRBD1. Germline V gene lookup returns CDR1 LGHNA and CDR2 YSLEER. Unmatched junction bases numbered 7, after V lost 1 base and J lost 4 bases. The CDR3 has 15 amino acids. CDR3 DNA: TGCGCCAGCAGCCAAGGCAGGACAGGAACGTACGAGCAGTACTTC. Translated: CASSQGRTGTYEQYF.

The rearrangement uses TRBV15 and TRBJ1-3, with D possibly matching TRBD1 (6 bases). V lost 0 bases and J 4 bases, leaving 10 bases between the germline ends. Germline V gives CDR1 LNHNV, CDR2 YYDKDF (reference sequence). CDR3 length: 15 residues. CDR3 region: CATSRDQGSGNTIYF. CDR3 in DNA: TGTGCCACCAGCAGAGATCAGGGGTCGGGAAACACCATATATTTT. The full variable domain, completed using reference TRBV15 and TRBJ1-3, is DAMVIQNPRYQVTQFGKPVTLSCSQTLNHNVMYWYQQKSSQAPKLLFHYYDKDFNNEADTPDNFQSRRPNTSFCFLDIRSPGLGDTAMYLCATSRDQGSGNTIYFGEGSWLTVV.

V usage is TRBV6-4 and J usage is TRBJ2-3, with 11 positions matching TRBD2. Trimming removed 3 bases from V and 4 bases from J; junction bases left unmatched: 0. The germline CDR1 and CDR2 sequences are MRHNA and SNTAGT. The CDR3 is 14 residues long. The CDR3 DNA sequence: TGTGCCAGCAGTGATAGCGGGGGGGCAGATACGCAGTATTTT. Its protein is CASSDSGGADTQYF.

The J gene is TRBJ2-7, the V gene TRBV30; 9 bases line up with TRBD1. Looked up from germline, CDR1 is GTSNPN and CDR2 is SVGIG (reference sequence). The CDR3 has 12 amino acids. The junction had 2 bases not matched to a gene; V was cut back by 4 bases and J by 4 bases. This CDR3 reads CAWTGTGYEQYF. DNA of the CDR3: TGTGCCTGGACCGGGACAGGGTACGAGCAGTACTTC.

The chain combines TRBV29-1 with TRBJ2-3, with 7 nucleotides matching TRBD2. V lost 4 bases and J lost 3; bases outside the gene matches: 10. The germline gives CDR1 SQVTM, CDR2 ANQGSEA. The CDR3 sequence is 15 residues long. The CDR3 loop is CSVVPRGVGTDTQYF. CDR3 DNA sequence: TGCAGCGTTGTTCCCCGGGGGGTGGGGACAGATACGCAGTATTTT.

The chain couples TRBV9 to TRBJ2-7; 9 bases line up with TRBD1. Germline V lookup: CDR1 SGDLS, CDR2 YYNGEE. Trimming removed 4 bases from V and 5 bases from J; junction bases left unmatched: 10. The CDR3 has 15 amino acids. CDR3 bases: TGTGCCAGCAGCCCCCCCGGGACAGGGTACGACGAGCAGTACTTC. This gives the protein CASSPPGTGYDEQYF.

The chain recombines TRBV19 with TRBJ2-3; TRBD2 is a possible D gene (5 bases). V was trimmed by 1 base and J by 5 bases, leaving 13 bases between them. Per the germline V gene, CDR1 is LNHDA and CDR2 is SQIVND (reference sequence). CDR3 length: 15 residues. The CDR3: CASSIVNGVGDTQYF. DNA of the CDR3: TGTGCCAGTAGTATAGTAAACGGGGTTGGAGATACGCAGTATTTT.

V usage is TRBV19 and J usage is TRBJ2-7; 8 nucleotides align to TRBD1. Germline assignment: CDR1 LNHDA and CDR2 SQIVND (reference sequence). The CDR3 extends over 13 amino acids. The J segment lost 4 bases and the V segment lost 1 base, leaving 0 bases of the junction unmatched. The CDR3 DNA sequence: TGTGCCAGTAGTATAGGGACAGGGTACGAGCAGTACTTC. Amino acids: CASSIGTGYEQYF.

V is TRBV9 and J is TRBJ1-2, with TRBD1 matching over 7 bases. The length of the CDR3 is 15 residues. The V gene's germline CDR1 is SGDLS and CDR2 YYNGEE. V was pared by 4 bases and J by 2 bases, with 8 bases of the junction left unmatched. The CDR3 loop reads CASSQLAGGNYGYTF. DNA of the CDR3: TGTGCCAGCAGCCAATTGGCAGGGGGGAACTATGGCTACACCTTC.

The rearrangement links TRBV6-6 to TRBJ1-4; perhaps TRBD1 as D (5 bases). The V gene lost 0 bases and the J gene lost 4 bases, with 9 bases spanning the gap. Germline assignment: CDR1 MNHNY and CDR2 SVGAGI (reference sequence). CDR3 size: 15 residues. The DNA for the CDR3 is TGTGCCAGCAGTTACTCGACAGAGATTAATGAAAAACTGTTTTTT. This encodes CASSYSTEINEKLFF.